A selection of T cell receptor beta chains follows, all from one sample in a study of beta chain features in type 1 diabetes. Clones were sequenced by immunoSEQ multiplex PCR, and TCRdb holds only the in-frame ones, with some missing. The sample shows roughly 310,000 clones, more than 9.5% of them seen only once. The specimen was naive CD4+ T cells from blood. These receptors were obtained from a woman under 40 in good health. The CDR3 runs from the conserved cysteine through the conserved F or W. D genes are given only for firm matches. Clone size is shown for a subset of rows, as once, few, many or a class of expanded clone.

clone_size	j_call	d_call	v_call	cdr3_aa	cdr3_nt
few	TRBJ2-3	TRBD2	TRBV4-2	CASSHESGSGTDTQYF	TGTGCCAGCAGCCACGAGAGCGGGAGTGGCACAGATACGCAGTATTTT
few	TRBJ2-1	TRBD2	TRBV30	CAWSSGRSPHNEQFF	TGTGCCTGGAGTAGCGGGAGGTCCCCCCACAATGAGCAGTTCTTC
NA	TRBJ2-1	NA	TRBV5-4	CASSLLALSYNEQFF	TGTGCCAGCAGCTTATTAGCGCTATCCTACAATGAGCAGTTCTTC
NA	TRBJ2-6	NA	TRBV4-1	CASSQVVSGANVLTF	TGCGCCAGCAGCCAGGTAGTGTCCGGGGCCAACGTCCTGACTTTC
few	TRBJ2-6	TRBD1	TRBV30	CAWSAGQGMSVLTF	TGTGCCTGGAGTGCGGGACAGGGGATGAGCGTCCTGACTTTC
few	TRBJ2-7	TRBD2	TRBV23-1	CAGREYEQYF	TGCGCCGGGAGGGAATACGAGCAGTACTTC
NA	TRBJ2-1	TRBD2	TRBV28	CASSLDASGRGNEQFF	TGTGCCAGCAGTTTAGACGCTAGCGGGAGGGGTAATGAGCAGTTCTTC
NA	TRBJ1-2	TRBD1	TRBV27	CASSDRGANYGYTF	TGTGCCAGCAGTGACAGGGGCGCTAACTATGGCTACACCTTC
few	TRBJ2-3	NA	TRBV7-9	CASSLAGGTDTQYF	TGTGCCAGCAGCTTAGCGGGGGGAACAGATACGCAGTATTTT
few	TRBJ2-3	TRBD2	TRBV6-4	CASSQTSGKSTQYF	TGTGCCAGCAGCCAGACTAGCGGGAAGTCTACGCAGTATTTT
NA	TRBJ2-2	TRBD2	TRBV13	CASSLGGTSGNTGELFF	TGTGCCAGCAGCTTAGGCGGGACTAGCGGAAACACCGGGGAGCTGTTTTTT
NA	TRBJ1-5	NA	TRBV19	CAGNRVGQPQHF	TGTGCCGGTAACAGGGTAGGGCAGCCCCAGCATTTT
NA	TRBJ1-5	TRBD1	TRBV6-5	CASSRQGPQPQHF	TGTGCCAGCAGTCGACAGGGTCCCCAGCCCCAGCATTTT
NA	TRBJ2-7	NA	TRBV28	CASSLTGYEQYF	TGTGCCAGCAGTTTAACCGGGTACGAGCAGTACTTC
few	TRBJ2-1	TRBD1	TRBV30	CAWSGGAGGNVSYNEQFF	TGTGCCTGGAGTGGTGGGGCAGGGGGCAACGTTAGTTACAATGAGCAGTTCTTC
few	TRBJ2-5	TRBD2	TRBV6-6	CASSYSGLAGRETQYF	TGTGCCAGCAGTTACTCGGGCCTAGCGGGAAGAGAGACCCAGTACTTC
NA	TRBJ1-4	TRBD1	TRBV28	CASSDVPTGGKLFF	TGTGCCAGCAGTGACGTACCGACAGGGGGAAAACTGTTTTTT